This T cell receptor (beta chain) derives from a study of blood T cells in healthy people across ages. With regard to this clonotype: Its antigen is undetermined.

Study-level results: There were more naive CD4+ cells and higher diversity in long-lived donors than in aged donors.

A second PCR of 7 to 11 cycles used a sample-barcoded 5' primer and a J-beta primer mix. Every cDNA molecule carried a tag from a template-switch adaptor bearing 12 random nucleotides. TCRdb called the 5' RACE reads again in MiXCR, with one record for every CDR3 protein. This table holds about 1.6 million distinct CDR3 sequences, about 35% found once. This CDR3 region has 13 residues. V was shortened by 2 bases and J by 2 bases, with 7 bases between the two germline ends. Germline V gene sequence: CDR1 MGHRA, CDR2 YSYEKL. This clonotype originated in a woman in her twenties or thirties in good health. Sequenced sample: blood. The chain is built from TRBV4-1 and TRBJ2-7, with TRBD2 as a possible D gene (6 bases). The CDR3 DNA reads as TGCGCCAGCAGCCAATCGGGGGCCTACGAGCAGTACTTC. It translates to CASSQSGAYEQYF.